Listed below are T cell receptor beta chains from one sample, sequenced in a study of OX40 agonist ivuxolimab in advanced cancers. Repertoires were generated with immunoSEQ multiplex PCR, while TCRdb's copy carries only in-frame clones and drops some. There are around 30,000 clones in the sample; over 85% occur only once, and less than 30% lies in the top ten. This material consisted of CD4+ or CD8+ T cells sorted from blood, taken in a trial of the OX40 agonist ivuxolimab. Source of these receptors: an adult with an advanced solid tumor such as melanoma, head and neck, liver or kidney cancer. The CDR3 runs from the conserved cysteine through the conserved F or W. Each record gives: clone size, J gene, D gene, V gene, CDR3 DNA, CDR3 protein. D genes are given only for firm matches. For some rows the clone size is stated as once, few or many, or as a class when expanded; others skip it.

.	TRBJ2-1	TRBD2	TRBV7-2	TGTGCCAGCAGCCCGCAAGGGACTAGCGGGGTAACCTACAATGAGCAGTTCTTC	CASSPQGTSGVTYNEQFF
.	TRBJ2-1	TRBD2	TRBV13	TGTGCCAGCAGCTTAGGACTAGCGGGATTTCGGTTCAATGAGCAGTTCTTC	CASSLGLAGFRFNEQFF
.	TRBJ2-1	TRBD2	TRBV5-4	TGTGCCAGCAGCAGCCAACCGGGGGGCTCCTACAATGAGCAGTTCTTC	CASSSQPGGSYNEQFF
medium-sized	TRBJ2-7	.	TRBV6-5	TGTGCCAGCAGTTACGCAGACAAGTACGAGCAGTACTTC	CASSYADKYEQYF
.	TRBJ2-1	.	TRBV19	TGTGCCAGTAGTCCCGGACTTGGGAATGAGCAGTTCTTC	CASSPGLGNEQFF
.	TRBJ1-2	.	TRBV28	TGTGCCAGCTCAGAGGGCAACTTCAATGGCTACACCTTC	CASSEGNFNGYTF
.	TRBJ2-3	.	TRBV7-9	TGTGCCTCCTACCTGGATACGCAGTATTTT	CASYLDTQYF
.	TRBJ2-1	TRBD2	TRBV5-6	TGTGCCAGCAGCCCAGTAGCGGGGGACTACAATGAGCAGTTCTTC	CASSPVAGDYNEQFF
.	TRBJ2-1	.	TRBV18	TGTGCCAGCTCACTGTCAGGGGAACTCTACAATGAGCAGTTCTTC	CASSLSGELYNEQFF
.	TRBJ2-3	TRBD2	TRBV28	TGTGCCAGCAGTTTGACTAGCGGGGGTTTATACACAGATACGCAGTATTTT	CASSLTSGGLYTDTQYF
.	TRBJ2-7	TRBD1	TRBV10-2	TGCGCCAGCAGTGAAGGGCAGGGGGCTGTCTACGAGCAGTACTTC	CASSEGQGAVYEQYF
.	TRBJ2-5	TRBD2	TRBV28	TGTGCCAGCAGTTTTTTAGCGGGGGGCCAAGAGACCCAGTACTTC	CASSFLAGGQETQYF
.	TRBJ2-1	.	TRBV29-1	TGCAGCGTTGAAGATCAGGCGGGACCCTACAATGAGCAGTTCTTC	CSVEDQAGPYNEQFF
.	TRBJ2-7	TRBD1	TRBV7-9	TGTGCCAGCAGCTTAGCCCGGACAGGGGATCCCTACGAGCAGTACTTC	CASSLARTGDPYEQYF
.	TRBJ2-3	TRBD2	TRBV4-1	TGCGCCAGCAGCCAAGATTGGGGGGGTACGCAGTATTTT	CASSQDWGGTQYF
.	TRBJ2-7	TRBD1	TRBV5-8	TGTGCCATTCAACCGGGACAGCAGCCCTACGAGCAGTACTTC	CAIQPGQQPYEQYF
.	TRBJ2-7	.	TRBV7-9	TGTGCCAGCAGCCTTGTGGAGGGGACGAGCCACGAGCAGTACTTC	CASSLVEGTSHEQYF
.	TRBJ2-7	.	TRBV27	TGTGCCAGCAGTTTAATCGGGGGAGGGCAGTACTTC	CASSLIGGGQYF
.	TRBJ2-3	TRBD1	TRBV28	TGTGCCAGCAGTAAAACAGGGGGCTACACAGATACGCAGTATTTT	CASSKTGGYTDTQYF
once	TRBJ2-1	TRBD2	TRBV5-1	TGCGCCAGCAGCTTAGGACTAGCGGTCGCCTACAATGAGCAGTTCTTC	CASSLGLAVAYNEQFF
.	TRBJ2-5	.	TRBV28	TGTGCCAGCAGTTTGGTAGCGCTAGAAGAGACCCAGTACTTC	CASSLVALEETQYF
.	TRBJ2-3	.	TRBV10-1	TGCGCCAGCGGACAGTCTCCCACAGATACGCAGTATTTT	CASGQSPTDTQYF
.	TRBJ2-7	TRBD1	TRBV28	TGTGCCAGCAGCCGCCGGGACAGGGACTACGAGCAGTACTTC	CASSRRDRDYEQYF
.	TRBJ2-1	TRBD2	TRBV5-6	TGTGCCAGCAGCAGGGGACTAGGGTTAAGTGAGCAGTTCTTC	CASSRGLGLSEQFF